This T cell receptor beta chain was recovered during a study of cytomegalovirus exposure and HLA in healthy donors. Findings and caveats of the study: In vitro experiments confirmed that three CMV-associated chains were specific for CMV antigens.

Details on this clone: The antigen is undetermined.

The ends were cut back, 0 bases at V and 12 bases at J, with 18 bases in the middle. The CDR3 covers 15 residues. Germline CDR1 SGDLS, CDR2 YYNGEE. The PCR contained 60 Vbeta and 13 Jbeta primers. In the original processing: As a later analysis found, there were 70 million to 100 million unique TCR beta chains, of which roughly 11 million were shared. Profiled with immunoSEQ multiplex PCR; TCRdb holds only in-frame clones, not every one. V, J and clone size derive from that table, while D and trimming were established from the DNA sequence. The data contain 70,000 to 95,000 clones, around 81% of them seen just once; the ten biggest clones take up approximately 1.5%.

This sequence was found in a man aged 35 to 55 in good health and CMV-seronegative. The chain links TRBV9 to TRBJ2-2, with D maybe TRBD1 (5 bases). The specimen was PBMCs. The CDR3 DNA reads TGTGCCAGCAGCGTAGCCGCGGACATAGTTCCGAAGCTGTTTTTT. It codes for CASSVAADIVPKLFF.